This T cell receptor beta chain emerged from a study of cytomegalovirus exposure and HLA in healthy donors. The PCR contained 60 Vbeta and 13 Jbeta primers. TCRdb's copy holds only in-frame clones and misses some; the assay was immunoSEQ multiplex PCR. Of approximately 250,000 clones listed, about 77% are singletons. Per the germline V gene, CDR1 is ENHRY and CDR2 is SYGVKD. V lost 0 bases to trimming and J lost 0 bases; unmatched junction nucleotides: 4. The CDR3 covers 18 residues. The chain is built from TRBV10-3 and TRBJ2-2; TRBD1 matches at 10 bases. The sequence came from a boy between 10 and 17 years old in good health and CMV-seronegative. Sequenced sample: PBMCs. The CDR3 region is CAISESRTGGSNTGELFF. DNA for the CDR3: TGTGCCATCAGTGAGTCGCGGACAGGGGGATCGAACACCGGGGAGCTGTTTTTT.